This T cell receptor (beta chain) is from a study of blood T cell repertoires in COVID-19. Study-level information: Acute-phase and convalescent COVID-19 samples originated in the United States, Italy and Spain. From T cells, B-cell-depleted T cells, or PBMCs came the material, which was cDNA or gDNA.

Per the original methods: By means of reference gene primer amplification, nucleated cell counts were estimated. Sequencing was performed with immunoSEQ multiplex PCR; in TCRdb, only in-frame clones are kept and a portion is missing. Clone size and the V and J calls come from that table; the DNA yielded D and trimming. The table includes 27,000 or so clones, roughly nine tenths detected once. This CDR3 has 16 residues. The germline CDR1 and CDR2 sequences are ENHRY and SYGVKD. The trim removed 2 bases at V and 4 bases at J, leaving 7 bases unmatched. The TCR originated in a man aged 65-85 years with active COVID-19. Sequenced material: peripheral blood. This sequence joins TRBV10-3 and TRBJ2-1, with 8 nucleotides matching TRBD2. CDR3 amino acids: CAISEVTGGGYNEQFF. CDR3 coding DNA: TGTGCCATCAGTGAGGTCACGGGAGGGGGGTACAATGAGCAGTTCTTC.